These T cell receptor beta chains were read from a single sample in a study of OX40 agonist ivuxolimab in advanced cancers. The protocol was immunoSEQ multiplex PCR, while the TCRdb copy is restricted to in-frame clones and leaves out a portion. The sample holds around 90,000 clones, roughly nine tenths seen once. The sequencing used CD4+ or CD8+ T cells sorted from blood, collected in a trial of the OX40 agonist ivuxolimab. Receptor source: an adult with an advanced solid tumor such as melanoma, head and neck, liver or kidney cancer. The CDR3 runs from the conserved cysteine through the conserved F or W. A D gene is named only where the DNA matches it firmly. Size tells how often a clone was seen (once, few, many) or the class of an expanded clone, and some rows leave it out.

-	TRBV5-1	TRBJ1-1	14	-	TGCGCCAGCAGCCCCATGACAGAAAACACTGAAGCTTTCTTT	CASSPMTENTEAFF
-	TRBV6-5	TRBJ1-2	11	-	TGTGCCAGCAGCATACAGCGGGCGTTGGACTTC	CASSIQRALDF
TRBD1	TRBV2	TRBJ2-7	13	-	TGTGCCAGCAGTGAAAGGGACAGCTACGAGCAGTACTTC	CASSERDSYEQYF
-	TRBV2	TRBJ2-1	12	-	TGTGCCAGCGGGGGATCCTACAATGAGCAGTTCTTC	CASGGSYNEQFF
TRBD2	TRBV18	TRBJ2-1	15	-	TGTGCCAGCTCGTGGACTAGCGGGAGTCTGGATGAGCAGTTCTTC	CASSWTSGSLDEQFF
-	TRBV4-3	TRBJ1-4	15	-	TGCGCCAGCAGCCAAGATCGTGATAAAAATGAAAAACTGTTTTTT	CASSQDRDKNEKLFF
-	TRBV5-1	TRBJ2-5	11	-	TGCGCCAGCAGCTCCCAAGAGACCCAGTACTTC	CASSSQETQYF
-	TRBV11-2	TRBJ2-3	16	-	TGTGCCAGCAGCTTAGGCGCAGGGGTGGTCACAGATACGCAGTATTTT	CASSLGAGVVTDTQYF
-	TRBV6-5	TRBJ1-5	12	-	TGTGCCAGCAGTTACCTCGAGGGGCCCCAGCATTTT	CASSYLEGPQHF
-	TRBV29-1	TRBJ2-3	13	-	TGCAGCGTACCACAGGGCTCCCGAAATACGCAGTATTTT	CSVPQGSRNTQYF
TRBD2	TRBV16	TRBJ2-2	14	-	TGTGCCAGCAGCCCCGGGAGGGCCACCGGGGAGCTGTTTTTT	CASSPGRATGELFF
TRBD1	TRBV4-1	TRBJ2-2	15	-	TGCGCCAGCAGCCAAGAAGACAGGGGTACCGGGGAGCTGTTTTTT	CASSQEDRGTGELFF
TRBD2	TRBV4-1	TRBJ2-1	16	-	TGCGCCAGCAGCCAAGATTGGAGCGGGAGGCTGGATGAGCAGTTCTTC	CASSQDWSGRLDEQFF
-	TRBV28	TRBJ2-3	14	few	TGTGCCAGCAGCTTGGGGGGGCACACAGATACGCAGTATTTT	CASSLGGHTDTQYF
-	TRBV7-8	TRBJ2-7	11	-	TGTGCCAGCAGCGCCGTCTACGAGCAGTACTTC	CASSAVYEQYF
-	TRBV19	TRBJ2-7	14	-	TGTGCCACCAAACCAGGGGTAGCCTCCTACGAGCAGTACTTC	CATKPGVASYEQYF
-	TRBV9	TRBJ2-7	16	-	TGTGCCAGCAGCGTAGCTGGCGGCGGGGCTACCTACGAGCAGTACTTC	CASSVAGGGATYEQYF
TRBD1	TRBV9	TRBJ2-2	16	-	TGTGCCAGCAGCGTAGAGGCAGGGGGACGCACCGGGGAGCTGTTTTTT	CASSVEAGGRTGELFF
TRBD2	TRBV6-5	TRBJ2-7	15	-	TGTGCCAGCAGGTCCGGACTAGCGGGTTTATACGAGCAGTACTTC	CASRSGLAGLYEQYF
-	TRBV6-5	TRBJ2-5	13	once	TGTGCCAGCAGTTACCCCGGGACCCAGACCCAGTACTTC	CASSYPGTQTQYF
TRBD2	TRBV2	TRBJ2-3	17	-	TGTGCCAGCAGTGGACTAGCGGGAGGGGTTCGGGTAGATACGCAGTATTTT	CASSGLAGGVRVDTQYF
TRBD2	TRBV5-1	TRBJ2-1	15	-	TGCGCCAGCAGCTTGGACGCGACTAGCGGGAGCCGGCAGTTCTTC	CASSLDATSGSRQFF
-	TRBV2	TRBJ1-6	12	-	TGTGCCAGTCAGCAGGGAACTCCACCCCTCCACTTT	CASQQGTPPLHF
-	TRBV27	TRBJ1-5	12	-	TGTGCCAGCAGCCTTAGCAATCAGCCCCAGCATTTT	CASSLSNQPQHF
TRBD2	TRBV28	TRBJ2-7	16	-	TGTGCCAGCAGTGGACTAGCGGGAGGGGAGGCGCGCGAGCAGTACTTC	CASSGLAGGEAREQYF
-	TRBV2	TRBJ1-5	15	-	TGTGCCAGCAGTGCTCTCCCCGGGGGCAATCAGCCCCAGCATTTT	CASSALPGGNQPQHF
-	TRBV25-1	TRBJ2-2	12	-	TGTGCCAGCAGCCCGGCAACCGGGGAGCTGTTTTTT	CASSPATGELFF
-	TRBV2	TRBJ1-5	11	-	TGTGCCAGCAAATTAAATCAGCCCCAGCATTTT	CASKLNQPQHF
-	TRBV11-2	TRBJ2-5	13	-	TGTGCCAGCAGCAATGATCCCCAAGAGACCCAGTACTTC	CASSNDPQETQYF
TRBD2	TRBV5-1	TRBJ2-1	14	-	TGCGCCAGCAGCTCGGAAGCGGGGGTAAATGAGCAGTTCTTC	CASSSEAGVNEQFF
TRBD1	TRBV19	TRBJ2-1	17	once	TGTGCCAGTACCCCAGTGGTGGGACAGGAGAACTACAATGAGCAGTTCTTC	CASTPVVGQENYNEQFF
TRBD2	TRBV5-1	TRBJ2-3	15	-	TGCGCCAGCAGCATCGGGACTAGCACTCCAGATACGCAGTATTTT	CASSIGTSTPDTQYF
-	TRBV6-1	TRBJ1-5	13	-	TGTGCCAGCACTGAAGGGCGGGGTCAGCCCCAGCATTTT	CASTEGRGQPQHF
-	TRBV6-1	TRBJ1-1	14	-	TGTGCCAGCAGTGAAGGGGGGGGTCGGACTGAAGCTTTCTTT	CASSEGGGRTEAFF
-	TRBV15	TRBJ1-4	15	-	TGTGCCACCAGCAGAGCTGGCCGGTATAATGAAAAACTGTTTTTT	CATSRAGRYNEKLFF
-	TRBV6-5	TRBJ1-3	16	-	TGTGCCAGCAGTTTTACGTACAACTACTCTGGAAACACCATATATTTT	CASSFTYNYSGNTIYF
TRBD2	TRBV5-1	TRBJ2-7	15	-	TGCGCCAGCAGCCCGGGAGCTAGCGGGAGTTACGAGCAGTACTTC	CASSPGASGSYEQYF
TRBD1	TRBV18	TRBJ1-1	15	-	TGTGCCAGCTCAACCTATGACAGGGGGGCAACTGAAGCTTTCTTT	CASSTYDRGATEAFF
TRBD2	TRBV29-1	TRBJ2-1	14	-	TGCAGCGTAAGCCTTAGCGGGACATACAATGAGCAGTTCTTC	CSVSLSGTYNEQFF
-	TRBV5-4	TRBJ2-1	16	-	TGTGCCAGCAGCTTGGGAGGTCAGGGAAGGAACAATGAGCAGTTCTTC	CASSLGGQGRNNEQFF
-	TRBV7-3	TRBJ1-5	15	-	TGTGCCAGCAGCTTAGGGCAGGCACTTTGGTGGCCCCAGCATTTT	CASSLGQALWWPQHF
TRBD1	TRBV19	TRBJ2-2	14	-	TGTGCCAGTAGCGGGACAGGGAATCCCGGGGAGCTGTTTTTT	CASSGTGNPGELFF
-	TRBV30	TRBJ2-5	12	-	TGTGCCTGGGGGGAGAGGAGGGAGACCCAGTACTTC	CAWGERRETQYF
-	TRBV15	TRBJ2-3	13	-	TGTGCCACCCGGCCGTCCAGCACAGATACGCAGTATTTT	CATRPSSTDTQYF
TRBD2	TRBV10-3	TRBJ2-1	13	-	TGTGCCATCGCCCTAGCGGGAGGTACTGAGCAGTTCTTC	CAIALAGGTEQFF
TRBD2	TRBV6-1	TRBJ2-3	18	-	TGTGCCAGCAGTGAAAGGTTTACGGGACTAGCGGGTCCAGATACGCAGTATTTT	CASSERFTGLAGPDTQYF
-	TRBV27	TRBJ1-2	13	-	TGTGCCAGCAGCGTGACATTTAACTATGGCTACACCTTC	CASSVTFNYGYTF
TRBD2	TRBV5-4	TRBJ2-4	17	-	TGTGCCAGCAGCTTGGGGGGACTAGCGGGCTCAGTGGACATTCAGTACTTC	CASSLGGLAGSVDIQYF
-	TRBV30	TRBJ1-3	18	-	TGTGCCTGGAGTGTTTTCTCTTCATACACCAGCTCTGGAAACACCATATATTTT	CAWSVFSSYTSSGNTIYF
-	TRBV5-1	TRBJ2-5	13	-	TGCGCCAGCAGCTTCCAACCTCAAGAGACCCAGTACTTC	CASSFQPQETQYF
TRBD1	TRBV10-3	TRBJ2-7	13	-	TGTGCCATCAGCCCGACAGGGATCTACGAGCAGTACTTC	CAISPTGIYEQYF
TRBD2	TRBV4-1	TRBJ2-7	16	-	TGCGCCAGCAGCCAAGAATCCAGCGGGAGCTCCTACGAGCAGTACTTC	CASSQESSGSSYEQYF
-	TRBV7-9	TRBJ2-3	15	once	TGTGCCAGCAGCTTAGGGGGGGCCCCCACAGATACGCAGTATTTT	CASSLGGAPTDTQYF
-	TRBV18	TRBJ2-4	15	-	TGTGCCAGCTCACCTCAAGGGGGAGGGAGAAACATTCAGTACTTC	CASSPQGGGRNIQYF
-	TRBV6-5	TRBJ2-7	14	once	TGTGCCAGCAGTCCCGGGACTTCTCCCAATAAGCAGTACTTC	CASSPGTSPNKQYF
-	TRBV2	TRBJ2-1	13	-	TGTGCCACCCAGATGGGTTTTGGCAATGAGCAGTTCTTC	CATQMGFGNEQFF
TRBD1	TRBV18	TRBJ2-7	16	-	TGTGCCAGCTCACCCGGACAGGGGAACCTACGGGAGGAGCAGTACTTC	CASSPGQGNLREEQYF
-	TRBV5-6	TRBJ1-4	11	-	TGTGCCAGCAGCCGCAATGAAAAACTGTTTTTT	CASSRNEKLFF
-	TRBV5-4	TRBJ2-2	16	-	TGTGCCAGCAGCTTAAGACAGCTCGCGAACACCGGGGAGCTGTTTTTT	CASSLRQLANTGELFF